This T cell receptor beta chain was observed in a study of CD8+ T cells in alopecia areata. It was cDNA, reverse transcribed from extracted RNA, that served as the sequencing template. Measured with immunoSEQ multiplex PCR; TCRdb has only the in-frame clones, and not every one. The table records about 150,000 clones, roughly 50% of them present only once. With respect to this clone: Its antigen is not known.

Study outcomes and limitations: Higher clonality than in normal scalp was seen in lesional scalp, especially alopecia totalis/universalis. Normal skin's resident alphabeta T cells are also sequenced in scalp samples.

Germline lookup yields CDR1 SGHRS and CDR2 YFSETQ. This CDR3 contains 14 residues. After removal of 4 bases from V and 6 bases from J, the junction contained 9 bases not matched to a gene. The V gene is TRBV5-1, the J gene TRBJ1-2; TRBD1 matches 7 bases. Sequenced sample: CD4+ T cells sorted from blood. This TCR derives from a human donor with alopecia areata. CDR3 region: CASSVDREGDGYTF. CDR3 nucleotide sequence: TGCGCCAGCAGCGTCGACAGGGAGGGGGATGGCTACACCTTC.